The source of this T cell receptor (beta chain) is a study of cytomegalovirus exposure and HLA in healthy donors. Trimming took 7 bases from V and 4 from J, leaving 16 bases between them. The length of the CDR3 is 14 residues. The germline V gene encodes CDR1 LNHDA and CDR2 SQIVND (reference sequence). PCR amplification relied on 60 Vbeta primers (plus 13 Jbeta primers). Data came from immunoSEQ multiplex PCR; TCRdb stores just in-frame clones and leaves some out. This sample has about 190,000 clones, with about 86% found just once. This receptor was obtained from a man between 35 and 55 years old in good health and CMV-seropositive. Sequenced: PBMCs. The chain joins TRBV19 to TRBJ1-2; TRBD1 is a possible D gene (6 bases). The CDR3 loop reads CASTRDTLFYGYTF. The CDR3 region has the DNA TGTGCCAGTACTCGGGACACGCTATTCTATGGCTACACCTTC. The full variable domain, its missing parts supplied by reference TRBV19 and TRBJ1-2, is DGGITQSPKYLFRKEGQNVTLSCEQNLNHDAMYWYRQDPGQGLRLIYYSQIVNDFQKGDIAEGYSVSREKKESFPLTVTSAQKNPTAFYLCASTRDTLFYGYTFGSGTRLTVV.